The 17 T cell receptor beta chains below were found in one sample sequenced in a study of Ad26.COV2.S vaccination and SARS-CoV-2 variants (dated by TCRdb to about 2021). Explained via the paper, the treatment or condition label denotes: 15 to 20 received Ad26.COV2.S at low or high dose, single or two shots; about five received placebo; per-sample allocation not given. Repertoires of vaccine and placebo recipients were sequenced from samples collected on day 63 after the first injection. Libraries were constructed by the immunoSEQ multiplex PCR assay. TCRdb retrieved this table from immuneACCESS and kept in-frame rearrangements only. Not all clones are present; in checked studies, unresolved V genes account for under half, and no reason is known for the remainder. This sample holds approximately 460,000 clones; nearly 90% were observed only once. About 1.5% of the sample is taken by the ten largest.

Sequenced here: peripheral blood, sampled in a trial of Ad26.COV2.S vaccine versus placebo. Receptors were obtained from a person aged 18-60 years who received the Ad26.COV2.S COVID-19 vaccine or a placebo.

This clone was found once. DNA for the CDR3: TGTGCCAGCAGTGAGACAGGGAGAGGCTACACCTTC. Its protein is CASSETGRGYTF. The chain combines TRBV6-1 with TRBJ1-2; 7 nucleotides line up with TRBD1. Germline CDR1 MNHNS, CDR2 SASEGT. The trim removed 3 bases at V and 8 bases at J, leaving 3 bases unmatched. This CDR3 is built from 12 residues.

A single count supports this clone. CDR3 DNA: TGTGCCATCGCACAGGAGAACCAAGAGACCCAGTACTTC. It encodes CAIAQENQETQYF. V is TRBV6-6 and J is TRBJ2-5; D is perhaps TRBD1 (5 bases). Germline CDR1 reads MNHNY; CDR2 reads SVGAGI (reference sequence). V gave up 10 bases and J gave up 0 bases, with 12 bases separating them. The CDR3 totals 13 residues.

The CDR3 nucleotides read TGTGCCAGCAGTTCCCGACGAGGTGAGCAGTTCTTC. It specifies CASSSRRGEQFF. The chain combines TRBV6-5 with TRBJ2-1, with D unclear. Germline CDR1 MNHEY, CDR2 SVGAGI. This CDR3 comprises 12 residues. Between the trimmed V and J ends, which lost 4 bases and 9 bases, there was a span of 10 bases.

V usage is TRBV6-6 and J usage is TRBJ1-5, with 12 bases fitting TRBD1. Per the germline V gene, CDR1 is MNHNY and CDR2 is SVGAGI (reference sequence). Losses at the gene ends were 6 bases for V and 5 bases for J; bases not matched to a gene: 8. The CDR3 has 16 residues. DNA for the CDR3: TGTGCCAGCAGCGGAAAGGGACAGGGGGCTTATCAGCCCCAGCATTTT. Translation: CASSGKGQGAYQPQHF.

J is TRBJ2-2 and V is TRBV5-5; D is ambiguous. The CDR3 is 14 amino acids. The V gene lost 0 bases and the J gene lost 3 bases, with 6 bases spanning the gap. Germline assignment: CDR1 SGHKS and CDR2 YYEKEE (reference sequence). The DNA of the CDR3 is TGTGCCAGCAGCTTGGGGCAGGACACCGGGGAGCTGTTTTTT. Amino acids: CASSLGQDTGELFF.

The rearrangement links TRBV28 to TRBJ1-2; D unresolved. V was clipped by 3 bases and J by 0 bases, with 11 bases between them. CDR1 and CDR2 (germline): MDHEN, SYDVKM. The CDR3 extends over 15 amino acids. The DNA for the CDR3 is TGTGCCAGCAGTTTTGGTGGGGTAGCTAACTATGGCTACACCTTC. Its protein product is CASSFGGVANYGYTF.

A note on this clone: One junction end disagrees with the germline gene, perhaps due to a read error. The chain combines TRBV7-7 with TRBJ2-1; no reliable D call. CDR3 length: 14 residues. In germline, CDR1 is SSHAT, CDR2 FNYEAQ (reference sequence). The CDR3 region is CASSPGPSYNEQFF. For the CDR3, the DNA is TGTGCTAGCAGCCCCGGACCGTCCTACAATGAGCAGTTCTTC.

This clone was counted a single time. The chain recombines TRBV27 with TRBJ2-6; no firm D call. CDR3 length: 15 amino acids. Trimming took off 8 bases at V and 4 bases at J, with 15 bases between the two ends. Germline V gene lookup returns CDR1 MNHEY and CDR2 SMNVEV (reference sequence). In nucleotides, the CDR3 is TGTGCCAGCCGAGCCCCGGCGGCCGGGGCCAACGTCCTGACTTTC. Its translation: CASRAPAAGANVLTF.

Only a few counts were recorded for this clone. The chain is built from TRBV18 and TRBJ2-7; possible D gene TRBD2, 7 bases. Trimming took off 0 bases at V and 6 bases at J, with 18 bases between the two ends. The length of the CDR3 is 16 residues. Germline CDR1 and CDR2: KGHSH and LQKENI. CDR3 sequence reads: CASSPPGTGRGIEQYF. DNA for the CDR3: TGTGCCAGCTCACCACCAGGTACAGGGCGGGGGATCGAGCAGTACTTC.

With regard to this clone: This same CDR3 is encoded by further DNA sequences in the sample. The chain combines TRBV9 with TRBJ1-1; 8 nucleotides match TRBD1. CDR1 SGDLS and CDR2 YYNGEE come from the germline V gene. V was clipped by 3 bases and J by 5 bases; unmatched bases: 6. This CDR3 is 14 amino acids long. The CDR3 sequence is CASSEWDRQTEAFF. DNA for the CDR3: TGTGCCAGCAGCGAATGGGACAGGCAGACTGAAGCTTTCTTT.

This sequence joins TRBV7-8 and TRBJ1-6; D may be TRBD1 (6 bases). Germline assignment: CDR1 SGHVS and CDR2 FQNEAQ. This CDR3 is built from 15 residues. The ends were cut back, 5 bases at V and 2 bases at J, with 10 bases in the middle. The CDR3 region is CASSIQGTYNSPLHF. For the CDR3, the DNA is TGTGCCAGCAGCATACAGGGAACCTATAATTCACCCCTCCACTTT.

This clone was seen only a few times. This chain joins TRBV28 and TRBJ1-2; D is possibly TRBD1 (6 bases). Germline CDR1 reads MDHEN; CDR2 reads SYDVKM. V lost 6 bases and J 3 bases, leaving 17 bases between the germline ends. CDR3 length: 15 residues. CDR3 residues: CASSDRLFPHYGYTF. The DNA of the CDR3 is TGTGCCAGCAGCGACAGGCTTTTCCCTCACTATGGCTACACCTTC.

The rearrangement joins TRBV14 to TRBJ2-2; D unclear. The germline CDR1 and CDR2 sequences are SGHDN and FVKESK. Trimming removed 5 bases from V and 4 bases from J, with 5 bases in between. CDR3 length equals 12 residues. CDR3 nucleotide sequence: TGTGCCAGCAGCTACAGCACCGGGGAGCTGTTTTTT. This gives the protein CASSYSTGELFF.

This chain connects TRBV9 to TRBJ2-7; 8 nucleotides match TRBD2. CDR3 length: 14 residues. The V gene's germline CDR1 is SGDLS and CDR2 YYNGEE. V was pared by 3 bases and J by 0 bases, with 2 bases of the junction left unmatched. This chain's CDR3 is CASSAGTSSYEQYF. The CDR3 DNA is TGTGCCAGCAGCGCCGGGACTAGCTCCTACGAGCAGTACTTC.

This rearrangement joins TRBV6-4 to TRBJ2-1; the D call may be TRBD1 or TRBD2 (5 bases each). Germline V gene lookup returns CDR1 MRHNA and CDR2 SNTAGT. The CDR3 has 14 amino acids. With 6 bases removed from V and 5 bases from J, the gap between germline ends came to 14 bases. The CDR3: CASRDSGTNNEQFF. The DNA for the CDR3 is TGTGCCAGCAGAGATTCCGGGACGAACAATGAGCAGTTCTTC.

This chain's CDR3 is CASSDRNPRGYTF. The CDR3 nucleotides read TGTGCCAGCAGTGACAGGAACCCCCGGGGCTACACCTTC. The chain employs TRBV6-2 or TRBV6-3 and TRBJ1-2; perhaps TRBD1 as D (6 bases). The CDR3 is 13 residues long. V was clipped by 5 bases and J by 8 bases, with 15 bases between them. Germline CDR1 is MNHEY and CDR2 is SVGEGT.

This chain links TRBV6-5 with TRBJ2-3, with D uncertain. Trimming pared 4 bases from V and 2 bases from J, leaving 7 bases between. CDR3 length: 13 amino acids. Germline V gene data show CDR1 as MNHEY and CDR2 as SVGAGI. This CDR3 is CASSLLNTDTQYF. The CDR3 DNA reads as TGTGCCAGCAGTTTACTGAACACAGATACGCAGTATTTT.